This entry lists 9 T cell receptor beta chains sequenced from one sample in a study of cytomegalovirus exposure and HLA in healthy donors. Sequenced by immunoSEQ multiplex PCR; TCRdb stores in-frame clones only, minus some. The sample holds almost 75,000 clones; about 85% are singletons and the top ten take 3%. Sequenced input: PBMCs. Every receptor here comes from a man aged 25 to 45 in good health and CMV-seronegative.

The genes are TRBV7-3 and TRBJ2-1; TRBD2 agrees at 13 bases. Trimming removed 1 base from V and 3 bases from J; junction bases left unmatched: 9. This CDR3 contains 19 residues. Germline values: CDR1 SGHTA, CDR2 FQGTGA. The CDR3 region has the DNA TGTGCCAGCAGCTTAAGACCCGGACTAGCGGGAGTCAACTACAATGAGCAGTTCTTC. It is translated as CASSLRPGLAGVNYNEQFF.

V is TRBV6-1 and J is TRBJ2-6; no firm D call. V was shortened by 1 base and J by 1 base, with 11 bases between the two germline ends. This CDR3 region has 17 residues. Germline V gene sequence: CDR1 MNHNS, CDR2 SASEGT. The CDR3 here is CASSEVQFKSGANVLTF. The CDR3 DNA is TGTGCCAGCAGTGAAGTTCAGTTCAAGTCTGGGGCCAACGTCCTGACTTTC.

The CDR3, as DNA: TGCAGCGTTGGGGGGTCAAATCCAGGGGGCGAGAGCACAGATACGCAGTATTTT. Translation: CSVGGSNPGGESTDTQYF. The gene calls are TRBV29-1 and TRBJ2-3, with 8 nucleotides matching TRBD1. Germline values: CDR1 SQVTM, CDR2 ANQGSEA. The CDR3 has 18 amino acids. Trimming took 4 bases from V and 0 from J; bases not matched to a gene: 15.

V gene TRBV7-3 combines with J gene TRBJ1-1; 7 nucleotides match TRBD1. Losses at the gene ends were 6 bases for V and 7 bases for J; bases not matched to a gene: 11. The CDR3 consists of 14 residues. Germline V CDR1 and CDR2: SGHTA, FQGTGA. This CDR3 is CASSKGAQGVEAFF. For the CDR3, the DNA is TGTGCCAGCAGTAAGGGGGCGCAGGGGGTTGAAGCTTTCTTT.

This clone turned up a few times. CDR3: CASSLSRDSYNEKLFF. The CDR3 region has the DNA TGCGCCAGCAGCTTATCCCGGGACAGCTATAATGAAAAACTGTTTTTT. V is TRBV5-1 and J is TRBJ1-4, with TRBD1 matching 7 bases. The germline V gene encodes CDR1 SGHRS and CDR2 YFSETQ. J lost 4 bases, V lost 2 bases, and 8 bases had no gene match. The CDR3 length is 16 residues.

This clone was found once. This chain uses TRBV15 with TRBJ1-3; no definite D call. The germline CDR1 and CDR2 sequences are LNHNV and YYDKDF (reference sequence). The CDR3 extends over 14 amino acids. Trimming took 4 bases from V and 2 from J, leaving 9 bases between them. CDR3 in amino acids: CATSMRLAGNTIYF. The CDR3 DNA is TGTGCCACCAGCATGCGGCTGGCTGGAAACACCATATATTTT.

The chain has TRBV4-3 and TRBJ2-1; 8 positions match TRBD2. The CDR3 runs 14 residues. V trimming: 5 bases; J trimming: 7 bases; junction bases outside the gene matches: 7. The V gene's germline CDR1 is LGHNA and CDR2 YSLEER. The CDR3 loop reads CASSYGLAFNEQFF. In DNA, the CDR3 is TGCGCCAGCAGCTACGGACTAGCTTTTAATGAGCAGTTCTTC.

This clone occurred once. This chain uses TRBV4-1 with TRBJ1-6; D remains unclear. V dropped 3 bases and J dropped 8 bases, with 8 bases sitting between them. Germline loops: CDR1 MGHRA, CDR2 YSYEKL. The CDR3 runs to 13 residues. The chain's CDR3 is CASSHATYSPLHF. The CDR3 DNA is TGCGCCAGCAGCCACGCTACGTATTCACCCCTCCACTTT.

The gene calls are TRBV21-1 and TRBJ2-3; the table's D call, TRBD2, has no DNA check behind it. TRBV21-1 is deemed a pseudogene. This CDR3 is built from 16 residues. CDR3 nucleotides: TGTGCCAGCAGCAAAGCGGGGGAGGTGGGAACAGATACGCAGTATTTT. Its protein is CASSKAGEVGTDTQYF.